This TCR beta chain was captured in a study of CD8 T cells in Susac syndrome. Whole-study context: The sequenced Susac syndrome patients comprised roughly 6 with active disease and roughly eight in remission.

The CDR3 is made up of 15 amino acids. Germline-derived CDR1 and CDR2 are GTSNPN and SVGIG (reference sequence). V was clipped by 5 bases and J by 6 bases, with 19 bases between them. General study points: There was no clonal expansion in the CD4+ T cell repertoires of Susac syndrome.

With random hexamers, reverse transcription was performed on roughly 0.5 to 1 ug of RNA. The method of amplification for TCR beta CDR3 was immunoSEQ multiplex PCR, covering 54 Vbeta and 13 Jbeta. TCRdb recomputed calls from the immunoSEQ multiplex PCR reads with MiXCR, one row per CDR3 protein. The data contain about 140,000 distinct CDR3 sequences, approximately 95% of them singletons. TEMRA cells were enriched by FACS, and CD4+ and CD8+ T cells were negatively isolated. This clonotype appeared a single time. Antigen unknown. This chain links TRBV30 with TRBJ2-2; D is possibly TRBD2 (6 bases). Material for sequencing was CD4+ T cells from PBMCs. This receptor was identified in a human donor with Susac syndrome. In nucleotides, the CDR3 is TGTGCCTGGGATCCGGGACTCCCAGGACCCGGGGAGCTGTTTTTT. This codes for CAWDPGLPGPGELFF. The full variable domain, in which reference TRBV30 and TRBJ2-2 provide the parts outside the CDR3, is SQTIHQWPATLVQPVGSPLSLECTVEGTSNPNLYWYRQAAGRGLQLLFYSVGIGQISSEVPQNLSASRPQDRQFILSSKKLLLSDSGFYLCAWDPGLPGPGELFFGEGSRLTVL.